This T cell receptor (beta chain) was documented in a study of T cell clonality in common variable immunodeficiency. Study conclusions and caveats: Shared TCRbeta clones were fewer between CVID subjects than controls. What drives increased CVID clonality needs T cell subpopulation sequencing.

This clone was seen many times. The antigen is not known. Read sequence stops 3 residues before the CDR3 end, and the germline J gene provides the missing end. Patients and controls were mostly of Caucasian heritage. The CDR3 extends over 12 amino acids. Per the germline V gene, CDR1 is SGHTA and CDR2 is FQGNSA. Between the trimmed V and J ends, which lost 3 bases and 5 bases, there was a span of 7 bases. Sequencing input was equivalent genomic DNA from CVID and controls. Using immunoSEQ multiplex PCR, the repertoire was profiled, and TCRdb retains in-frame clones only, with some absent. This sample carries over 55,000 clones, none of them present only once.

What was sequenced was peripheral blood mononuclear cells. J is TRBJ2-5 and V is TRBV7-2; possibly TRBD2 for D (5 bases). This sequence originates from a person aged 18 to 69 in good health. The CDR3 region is CASSLPGETQYF. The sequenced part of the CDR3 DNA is TGTGCCAGCAGCTTGCCGGGGGAGACC.